This T cell receptor beta chain was captured in a study of blood T cells in healthy people across ages. Every donor provided roughly 10 milliliters of peripheral blood. PBMCs, at least 6.5 million per sample, were isolated. Per individual sample, total RNA of at least 6 micrograms was extracted. CDR3 length equals 14 residues. With 11 bases removed from V and 4 bases from J, the gap between germline ends came to 18 bases. Germline lookup yields CDR1 SNHLY and CDR2 FYNNEI. The authors ran a second PCR of 7 to 11 cycles using a sample-barcoded 5' primer and a J-beta primer mix. A tag from a template-switch adaptor with 12 random nucleotides marked each cDNA molecule. MiXCR, run by TCRdb on the 5' RACE reads, gives a single entry per CDR3 protein. Counted here are more than 700,000 distinct CDR3 sequences, less than 60% occurring once; the ten biggest clones make up around 18%.

The sequencing input was blood. The sequence derives from an elderly man in good health. The chain has TRBV2 and TRBJ2-1; D is possibly TRBD2 (6 bases). The CDR3 sequence: CAGVGRAGYNEQFF. The DNA for the CDR3 is TGTGCCGGAGTGGGACGAGCGGGTTACAATGAGCAGTTCTTC.